This T cell receptor beta chain was sequenced for a study of cytomegalovirus exposure and HLA in healthy donors. Study outcomes and limitations: One variant, a missense change in DCLRE1C, was linked in a later analysis to TCR beta V- and J-gene trimming.

This PCR relied on a set of 60 Vbeta primers and 13 Jbeta primers. TCRdb's copy holds only in-frame clones and misses some; the assay was immunoSEQ multiplex PCR. The sample records 180,000 or so clones, roughly 80% being singletons. Trimming removed 7 bases from V and 4 bases from J, with 15 bases in between. This CDR3 has 14 amino acids. Germline assignment: CDR1 MDHEN and CDR2 SYDVKM. About this clone itself: Its specificity is not known.

Sequencing was done on a sample of PBMCs. The sequence derives from a female donor in good health and CMV-seronegative. The chain carries TRBV28 and TRBJ2-3; a possible D gene is TRBD2 (7 bases). CDR3 sequence reads: CASIEGGRADTQYF. The CDR3 DNA is TGTGCCAGCATCGAGGGGGGGCGGGCAGATACGCAGTATTTT.